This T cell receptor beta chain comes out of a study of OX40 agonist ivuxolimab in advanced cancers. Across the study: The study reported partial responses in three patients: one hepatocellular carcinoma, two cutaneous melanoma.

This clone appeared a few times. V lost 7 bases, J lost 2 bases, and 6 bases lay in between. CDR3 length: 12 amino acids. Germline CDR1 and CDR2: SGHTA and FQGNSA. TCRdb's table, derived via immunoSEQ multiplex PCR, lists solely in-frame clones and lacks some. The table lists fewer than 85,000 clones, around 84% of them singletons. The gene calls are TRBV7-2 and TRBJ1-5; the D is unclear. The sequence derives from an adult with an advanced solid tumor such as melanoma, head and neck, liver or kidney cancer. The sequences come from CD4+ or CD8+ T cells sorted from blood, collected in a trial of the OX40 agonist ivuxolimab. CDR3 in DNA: TGTGCCAGCACCTCGGGCAATCAGCCCCAGCATTTT. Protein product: CASTSGNQPQHF. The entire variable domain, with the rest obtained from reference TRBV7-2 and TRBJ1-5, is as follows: GAGVSQSPSNKVTEKGKDVELRCDPISGHTALYWYRQSLGQGLEFLIYFQGNSAPDKSGLPSDRFSAERTGGSVSTLTIQRTQQEDSAVYLCASTSGNQPQHFGDGTRLSIL.